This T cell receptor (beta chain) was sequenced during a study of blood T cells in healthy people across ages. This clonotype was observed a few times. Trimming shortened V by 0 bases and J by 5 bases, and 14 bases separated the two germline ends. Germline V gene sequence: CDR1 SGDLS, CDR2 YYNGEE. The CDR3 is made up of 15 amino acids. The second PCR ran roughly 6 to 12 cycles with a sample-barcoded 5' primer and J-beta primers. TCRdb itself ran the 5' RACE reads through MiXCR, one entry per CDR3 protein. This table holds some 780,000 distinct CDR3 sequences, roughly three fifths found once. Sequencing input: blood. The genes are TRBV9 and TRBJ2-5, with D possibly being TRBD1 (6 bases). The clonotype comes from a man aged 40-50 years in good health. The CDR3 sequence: CASSVESGASETQYF. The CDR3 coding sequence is TGTGCCAGCAGCGTAGAGTCAGGGGCCTCGGAGACCCAGTACTTC.